The rows below give T cell receptor beta chains drawn from one sample of a study of beta chain features in type 1 diabetes. Sequencing used immunoSEQ multiplex PCR; TCRdb keeps in-frame clones, though not all of them. The profile shows roughly 150,000 clones, around 7.8% of them singletons. The sequenced sample consisted of central memory CD4+ T cells from blood. Receptors were obtained from a woman aged 40-49 years with type 1 diabetes. Both conserved end residues are part of each CDR3. The order of the fields is V gene, J gene, D gene, clone size, CDR3 DNA, CDR3 protein. D genes are given only for firm matches. A clone size is listed for some rows: how often the clone was seen (once, few, many), or a class if it is expanded.

>TRBV4-3|TRBJ2-7|TRBD2|NA
TGCGCCAGCAGCCAAGCGGGGGGGACGGGGAGTTCTTACGAGCAGTACTTC
CASSQAGGTGSSYEQYF
>TRBV4-3|TRBJ2-5|TRBD2|NA
TGCGCCAGCAGCCCCGGACCATCGGGGGGAGAGACCCAGTACTTC
CASSPGPSGGETQYF
>TRBV14|TRBJ2-1|TRBD1|NA
TGTGCCAGCAGCCAATGGACAGGCTACAATGAGCAGTTCTTC
CASSQWTGYNEQFF
>TRBV7-3|TRBJ2-1|TRBD2|NA
TGTGCCAGCAGCTCGGGAGGTGAGCAGTTCTTC
CASSSGGEQFF
>TRBV5-6|TRBJ1-4|TRBD1|NA
TGTGCCAGCAGCTCCACAGGGGTATCTAATGAAAAACTGTTTTTT
CASSSTGVSNEKLFF
>TRBV23-1|TRBJ1-4|NA|many
TGCGCCAGCAGTCAATCGAGCGGGTGGAGGGCTAATGAAAAACTGTTTTTT
CASSQSSGWRANEKLFF
>TRBV29-1|TRBJ2-5|TRBD2|NA
TGCAGCGTTGAAGGTAGCGGGGGGACGGAGACCCAGTACTTC
CSVEGSGGTETQYF
>TRBV18|TRBJ2-3|TRBD1|NA
TGTGCCAGCTCACCACCCGGGACAGCTCGTAGCACAGATACGCAGTATTTT
CASSPPGTARSTDTQYF
>TRBV28|TRBJ1-5|NA|few
TGTGCCAGCAGCCGAGAGGGAGTTTCGCCCCAGCATTTT
CASSREGVSPQHF
>TRBV5-1|TRBJ2-7|TRBD2|few
TGCGCCAGCCAGCCGGGGGGGCCGGGAGAGCAGTACTTC
CASQPGGPGEQYF
>TRBV7-7|TRBJ2-1|NA|NA
TGTGCTAGCAGCTTGTTCGGGGAGAGGCTGTTCTTC
CASSLFGERLFF
>TRBV4-3|TRBJ1-4|NA|NA
TGCGCCAGCAGCCAAGATACGGTTACAACTAATGAAAAACTGTTTTTT
CASSQDTVTTNEKLFF
>TRBV7-9|TRBJ2-2|NA|many
TGTGCCAGCAGCTTAGAGCTGAACACCGGGGAGCTGTTTTTT
CASSLELNTGELFF
>TRBV5-4|TRBJ1-5|NA|NA
TGTGCCAGCAGCTTGGAGGGGGGGGGTCAGCCCCAGCATTTT
CASSLEGGGQPQHF
>TRBV19|TRBJ2-6|TRBD1|NA
TGTGCCAGCGGACAGGGGTCCCCCTCTGGGGCCAACGTCCTGACTTTC
CASGQGSPSGANVLTF
>TRBV7-2|TRBJ2-6|TRBD1|few
TGTGCCAGCAGCTGGGACAGGGCTGGGGCCAACGTCCTGACTTTC
CASSWDRAGANVLTF
>TRBV4-3|TRBJ2-1|NA|few
TGCGCCAGCAGCCTCGGGACACTCAATGAGCAGTTCTTC
CASSLGTLNEQFF
>TRBV28|TRBJ2-1|NA|NA
TGTGCCAGCATTTCGGTGAGCTCCTACAATGAGCAGTTCTTC
CASISVSSYNEQFF
>TRBV29-1|TRBJ1-5|NA|NA
TGCAGCGTTGGCGAGAATAGCAATCAGCCCCAGCATTTT
CSVGENSNQPQHF
>TRBV6-6|TRBJ1-6|TRBD1|few
TGTGCCAGCAGTTCTATCGGGACAGATAATTCACCCCTCCACTTT
CASSSIGTDNSPLHF
>TRBV7-2|TRBJ2-1|TRBD1|NA
TGTGCCAGCAGCTTAGGAGTGGGGACAGGGACTTCCAATGAGCAGTTCTTC
CASSLGVGTGTSNEQFF
>TRBV25-1|TRBJ1-2|NA|NA
TGTGCCAGCAGTGATCCCAGAACAGGGCACTATGGCTACACCTTC
CASSDPRTGHYGYTF
>TRBV28|TRBJ1-4|NA|NA
TGTGCCAGCAGTTTGGAGGGAGCAGCAACTAATGAAAAACTGTTTTTT
CASSLEGAATNEKLFF
>TRBV28|TRBJ2-7|TRBD2|NA
TGTGCCAGCCCGCCCGGGCGGGGGGCTGCCTACGAGCAGTACTTC
CASPPGRGAAYEQYF
>TRBV19|TRBJ2-5|TRBD1|few
TGTGCCAGTAGTATTGGACAGGAAAAGACCCAGTACTTC
CASSIGQEKTQYF
>TRBV6-5|TRBJ2-7|NA|few
TGTGCCAGCAGTTACCGGCGCCCTCTGACTGGCAGCGAGCAGTACTTC
CASSYRRPLTGSEQYF
>TRBV9|TRBJ2-1|TRBD2|few
TGTGCCAGCAGCGTCCTAGCGGGAGTGTACAATGAGCAGTTCTTC
CASSVLAGVYNEQFF
>TRBV15|TRBJ1-6|NA|NA
TGTGCCACCAGCAGAGAGGGGGGGAATTCACCCCTCCACTTT
CATSREGGNSPLHF
>TRBV7-2|TRBJ1-2|NA|NA
TGTGCCAGCAGCTTTGGGGGCGGCTACACCTTC
CASSFGGGYTF
>TRBV5-5|TRBJ2-1|TRBD2|NA
TGTGCCAGCAGCAGGACTAGCGGGAGTCAATTCTTC
CASSRTSGSQFF
>TRBV7-3|TRBJ2-1|TRBD1|few
TGTGCCAGCAGCTCGGGACAGGGACGAAGAGATGAGCAGTTCTTC
CASSSGQGRRDEQFF
>TRBV5-6|TRBJ1-2|NA|few
TGTGCCAGCAGCTCTGACAGGTCTCGGTATGGCTACACCTTC
CASSSDRSRYGYTF
>TRBV5-6|TRBJ2-7|NA|NA
TGTGCCAGCAGCTCGGGTCCTCGAGGCAACGAGCAGTACTTC
CASSSGPRGNEQYF
>TRBV6-6|TRBJ2-7|TRBD1|NA
TGTGCCAGCAGCAAACAGGGGATGCACAACGAGCAGTACTTC
CASSKQGMHNEQYF
>TRBV28|TRBJ1-2|TRBD1|NA
TGTGCCAGCAGTTTAAGGGACAGGGGGTCTCGAGGCTACACCTTC
CASSLRDRGSRGYTF